This entry features one T cell receptor beta chain sequence. As yet, its antigen is unknown. This CDR3 contains 14 residues. Trimming removed 8 bases from V and 2 bases from J; junction bases left unmatched: 6. Germline V gene data show CDR1 as ENHRY and CDR2 as SYGVKD. This sample stems from a study of PD-1 blockade in mismatch repair-deficient tumors. For the study at large: Patients had about 13 mismatch repair-deficient cancer types and were previously treated and progressing.

Study-level results: Tumor-resident clones, often undetectable pretreatment in blood, expanded then contracted after pembrolizumab.

Every patient had mismatch repair deficiency by PCR or immunohistochemistry. TCR sequencing covered a few patients who responded to pembrolizumab. Clones were read by immunoSEQ multiplex PCR, and TCRdb kept only the in-frame ones, dropping some. Among about 15,000 clones listed, 84% were seen once. J is TRBJ2-1 and V is TRBV10-3; 7 bases line up with TRBD2. This clonotype originated in an adult with mismatch repair-deficient cancer. Sequenced material: PBMCs, taken before pembrolizumab treatment. CDR3 protein: CAIAERDTYNEQFF. The DNA of the CDR3 is TGTGCCATCGCAGAGCGGGATACCTACAATGAGCAGTTCTTC.